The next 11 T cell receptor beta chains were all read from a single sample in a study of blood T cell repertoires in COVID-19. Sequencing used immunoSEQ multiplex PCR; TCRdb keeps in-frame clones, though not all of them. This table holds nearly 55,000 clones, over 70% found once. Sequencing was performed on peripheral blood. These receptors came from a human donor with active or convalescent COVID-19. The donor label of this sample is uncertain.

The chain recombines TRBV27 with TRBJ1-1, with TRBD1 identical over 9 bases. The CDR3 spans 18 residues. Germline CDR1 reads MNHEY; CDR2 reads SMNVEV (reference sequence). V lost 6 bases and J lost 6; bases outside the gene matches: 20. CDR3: CASSTIKTWGQGGPEAFF. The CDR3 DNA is TGTGCCAGCAGCACGATTAAGACTTGGGGACAGGGTGGCCCTGAAGCTTTCTTT.

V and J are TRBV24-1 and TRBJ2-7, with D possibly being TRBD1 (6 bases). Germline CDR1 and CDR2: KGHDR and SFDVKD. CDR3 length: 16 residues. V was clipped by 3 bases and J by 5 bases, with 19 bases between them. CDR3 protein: CATSDPDRPSRDEQYF. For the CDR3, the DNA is TGTGCCACCAGTGATCCTGACAGGCCCTCACGGGACGAGCAGTACTTC.

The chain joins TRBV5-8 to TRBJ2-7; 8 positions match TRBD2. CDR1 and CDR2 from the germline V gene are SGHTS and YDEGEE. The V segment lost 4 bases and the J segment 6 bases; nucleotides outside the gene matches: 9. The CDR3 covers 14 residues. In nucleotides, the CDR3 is TGTGCCAGCAGCCTAAGCGGGAGTGAAGGCGAGCAGTACTTC. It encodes CASSLSGSEGEQYF. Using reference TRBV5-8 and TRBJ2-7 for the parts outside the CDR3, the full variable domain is EAGVTQSPTHLIKTRGQQATLRCSPISGHTSVYWYQQALGLGLQFLLWYDEGEERNRGNFPPRFSGRQFPNYSSELNVNALELEDSALYLCASSLSGSEGEQYFGPGTRLTVT.

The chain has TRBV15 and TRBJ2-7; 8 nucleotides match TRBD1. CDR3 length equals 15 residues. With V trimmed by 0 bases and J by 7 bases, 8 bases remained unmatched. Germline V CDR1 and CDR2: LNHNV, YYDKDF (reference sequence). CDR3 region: CATSRDPTGGKEQYF. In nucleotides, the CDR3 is TGTGCCACCAGCAGAGATCCCACAGGGGGTAAGGAGCAGTACTTC. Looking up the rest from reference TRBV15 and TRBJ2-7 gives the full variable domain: DAMVIQNPRYQVTQFGKPVTLSCSQTLNHNVMYWYQQKSSQAPKLLFHYYDKDFNNEADTPDNFQSRRPNTSFCFLDIRSPGLGDTAMYLCATSRDPTGGKEQYFGPGTRLTVT.

The CDR3 spells CATSDPHQGEQFF. The CDR3, as DNA: TGTGCCACCAGTGATCCCCATCAGGGGGAGCAGTTCTTC. The V and J genes are TRBV24-1 and TRBJ2-1; a possible D gene is TRBD1 (6 bases). Germline V gene data show CDR1 as KGHDR and CDR2 as SFDVKD. This CDR3 is built from 13 residues. The V end lost 3 bases, the J end lost 10 bases, and 12 bases lay between the germline ends.

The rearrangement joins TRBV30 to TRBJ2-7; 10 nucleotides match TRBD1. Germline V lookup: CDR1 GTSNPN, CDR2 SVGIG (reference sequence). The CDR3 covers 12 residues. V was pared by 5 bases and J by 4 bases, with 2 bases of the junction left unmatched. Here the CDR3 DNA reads TGTGCCTGGGGGGGACAGGGGTACGAGCAGTACTTC. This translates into CAWGGQGYEQYF.

CDR3: CASRASTGLGREQYF. The CDR3, as DNA: TGTGCCAGCCGCGCGAGCACAGGGCTCGGCCGCGAGCAGTACTTC. The rearrangement joins TRBV18 to TRBJ2-7; TRBD1 might be the D (6 bases). The length of the CDR3 is 15 residues. Germline CDR1 KGHSH, CDR2 LQKENI. V was cut by 8 bases and J by 6 bases, with 23 bases left in between.

The CDR3 loop reads CASSVDPFGQGAVGYTF. In nucleotides, the CDR3 is TGTGCCAGCAGCGTAGACCCCTTTGGACAGGGGGCCGTAGGCTACACCTTC. The V and J genes are TRBV9 and TRBJ1-2; 11 bases line up with TRBD1. V trimming: 0 bases; J trimming: 8 bases; junction bases outside the gene matches: 12. This CDR3 contains 17 residues. CDR1 and CDR2 from the germline V gene are SGDLS and YYNGEE. The full variable domain, with the rest looked up from reference TRBV9 and TRBJ1-2, is DSGVTQTPKHLITATGQRVTLRCSPRSGDLSVYWYQQSLDQGLQFLIQYYNGEERAKGNILERFSAQQFPDLHSELNLSSLELGDSALYFCASSVDPFGQGAVGYTFGSGTRLTVV.

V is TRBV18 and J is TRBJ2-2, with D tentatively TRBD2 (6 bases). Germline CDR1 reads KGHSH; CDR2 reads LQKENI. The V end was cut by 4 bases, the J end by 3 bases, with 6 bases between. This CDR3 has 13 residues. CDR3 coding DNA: TGTGCCAGCTCACTAGCGGACACCGGGGAGCTGTTTTTT. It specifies CASSLADTGELFF.

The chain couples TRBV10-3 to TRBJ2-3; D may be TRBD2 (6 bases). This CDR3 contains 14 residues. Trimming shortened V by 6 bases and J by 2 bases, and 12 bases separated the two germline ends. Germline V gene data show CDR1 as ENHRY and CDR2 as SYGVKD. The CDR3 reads CAISRASDTDTQYF. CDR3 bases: TGTGCCATCAGCAGGGCTAGCGACACAGATACGCAGTATTTT.

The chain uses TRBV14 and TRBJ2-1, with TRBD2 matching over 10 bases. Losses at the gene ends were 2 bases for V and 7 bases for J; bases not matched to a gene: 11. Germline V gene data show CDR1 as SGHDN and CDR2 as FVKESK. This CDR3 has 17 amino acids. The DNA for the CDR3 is TGTGCCAGCAGCCAAAAGATAAGCGGGAGGGTCCGAAATGAGCAGTTCTTC. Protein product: CASSQKISGRVRNEQFF.